This is a list of T cell receptor beta chains from one sample in a study of blood T cell repertoires in COVID-19. Clones were sequenced by immunoSEQ multiplex PCR, and TCRdb holds only the in-frame ones, with some missing. The data show around 190,000 clones, 82% seen once. The sequenced sample consisted of peripheral blood. The receptor set was obtained from a woman between 55 and 75 years old with COVID-19, enrolled during active disease. Each CDR3 is given with its conserved first and last residue. A D gene is named only where the DNA matches it firmly. Only some rows state a clone size, as once, few, many or a class for expanded clones.

J	V	D	size	DNA	CDR3
TRBJ1-1	TRBV5-1	-	-	TGCGCCAGCAGGGTTGCTGGACTAACGAACACTGAAGCTTTCTTT	CASRVAGLTNTEAFF
TRBJ1-5	TRBV6-2/TRBV6-3	TRBD1	-	TGTGCCAGCAGTCCGAGGGGAAGGGGGCAGTTCAATCAGCCCCAGCATTTT	CASSPRGRGQFNQPQHF
TRBJ2-2	TRBV7-7	TRBD1	-	TGTGCTAGCAGCCAAACAGGGGCCGGGGAGCTGTTTTTT	CASSQTGAGELFF
TRBJ1-3	TRBV5-1	-	-	TGCGCCAGCAGCCCTTCCGGGGGAAAAACTGGAAACACCATATATTTT	CASSPSGGKTGNTIYF
TRBJ1-4	TRBV28	TRBD1	-	TGTGCCAGCAGTTTACCGGGACAGGGTTTAGACGGTGAAAAACTGTTTTTT	CASSLPGQGLDGEKLFF
TRBJ1-4	TRBV27	TRBD1	-	TGTGCCAGCAGTATCCTAACAGGGGGCGGTTCGGCTAATGAAAAACTGTTTTTT	CASSILTGGGSANEKLFF
TRBJ2-1	TRBV10-3	TRBD1	-	TGTGCCATCAGTGGGCCTCAGACAGGGGGGTCCTACAATGAGCAGTTCTTC	CAISGPQTGGSYNEQFF
TRBJ1-2	TRBV28	TRBD1	-	TGTGCCAGCAGTACGGGACAGGGGGCGCGTGGCTACACCTTC	CASSTGQGARGYTF
TRBJ1-2	TRBV6-1	-	-	TGTGCCAGCAGTGAAATACAGGGTCAGGGCTACACCTTC	CASSEIQGQGYTF
TRBJ2-3	TRBV10-3	TRBD2	-	TGTGCCATCAGTGAGACCCTTAGCGGGAGCCATTCGGATACGCAGTATTTT	CAISETLSGSHSDTQYF
TRBJ2-3	TRBV10-3	TRBD2	few	TGTGCCATCAGTGCTAAGACTAGCGGGGGGGAATATACGCAGTATTTT	CAISAKTSGGEYTQYF
TRBJ2-2	TRBV11-3	-	-	TGTGCCAGCAGGTTAAGGGGGAACACCGGGGAGCTGTTTTTT	CASRLRGNTGELFF
TRBJ2-3	TRBV7-2	-	-	TGTGCCAGCAGCTTAGAGTTGAGGGCGGGAACAGATACGCAGTATTTT	CASSLELRAGTDTQYF
TRBJ2-3	TRBV5-1	TRBD2	-	TGCGCCAGCAGCCTCATAGCGGGGGGGCCCACAGATACGCAGTATTTT	CASSLIAGGPTDTQYF
TRBJ2-2	TRBV4-1	-	-	TGCGCCAGCAGCCCTACGCCGGGACACTTGCCCGGGGAGCTGTTTTTT	CASSPTPGHLPGELFF
TRBJ2-2	TRBV24-1	TRBD1	-	TGTGCCACTGGGACAGGGAGAACCGGGGAGCTGTTTTTT	CATGTGRTGELFF
TRBJ2-5	TRBV28	-	-	TGTGCCAGCAGCCTCCGGTTCCCCGACTCCTTAGAGACCCAGTACTTC	CASSLRFPDSLETQYF
TRBJ1-6	TRBV14	TRBD1	-	TGTGCCAGCAGCCAAAGGGGGCGAAGCGTCGGAGGGGATTCACCCCTCCACTTT	CASSQRGRSVGGDSPLHF
TRBJ2-5	TRBV7-2	-	-	TGTGCCAGCAGCGAACTAGGGACTCACGGGGAGACCCAGTACTTC	CASSELGTHGETQYF
TRBJ2-7	TRBV15	TRBD2	-	TGTGCCACCAGCAGAGATGGGGCGGGAGGCTCCTACGAGCAGTACTTC	CATSRDGAGGSYEQYF
TRBJ1-1	TRBV5-4	-	-	TGTGCCAGCAGCTTGCGGGGGGGAGGGACTGAAGCTTTCTTT	CASSLRGGGTEAFF
TRBJ2-1	TRBV15	-	-	TGTGCCACCAGCATACTAGGTTATGGAAATGAGCAGTTCTTC	CATSILGYGNEQFF
TRBJ1-6	TRBV3-1/TRBV3-2	TRBD1	-	TGTGCCAGCAGTCCTACAGGGACAGGGGGCGATTCACCCCTCCACTTT	CASSPTGTGGDSPLHF
TRBJ2-5	TRBV6-5	TRBD1	few	TGTGCCAGCAGCTTGACAGGGAGCGAGGAGACCCAGTACTTC	CASSLTGSEETQYF
TRBJ1-5	TRBV6-5	TRBD1	-	TGTGCCAGCAGTACTCGACAGGGGGCTAGTCAGCCCCAGCATTTT	CASSTRQGASQPQHF
TRBJ2-5	TRBV7-2	TRBD2	-	TGTGCCAGCAGCTCAGTTGGAGCGGGACAAGAGACCCAGTACTTC	CASSSVGAGQETQYF
TRBJ2-7	TRBV6-5	TRBD1	-	TGTGCCAGCAGTTACCTAAAGGGGGCCGCCTACGAGCAGTACTTC	CASSYLKGAAYEQYF
TRBJ2-3	TRBV4-1	TRBD2	-	TGCGCCAGCAGCCAAGTAAGGCTAGCGGGCACAGATACGCAGTATTTT	CASSQVRLAGTDTQYF
TRBJ1-2	TRBV2	TRBD1	-	TGTGCCAGCAGCTTATATGGGGCGAAAGGGGGCTTCAACTATGGCTACACCTTC	CASSLYGAKGGFNYGYTF